This TCR beta chain is drawn from a study of shared clonotypes between healthy human individuals. About the study: Used for every donor were three CD4 naive, three CD4 memory, two CD8 naive and one CD8 memory plate. Whole-study findings and limits: Generally, naive subsets came out with larger estimated richness than memory subsets. At large depth, rarefaction still showed sorted-subset sequencing to be incomplete.

This table comes from immunoSEQ multiplex PCR, and its TCRdb copy is limited to in-frame clones, with some not included. Of more than 2 million clones in the sample, roughly 95% were seen once. The CDR3 has 13 amino acids. The germline CDR1 and CDR2 sequences are SGHAT and FQNNGV. V was pared by 5 bases and J by 3 bases, with 11 bases between. Terminally differentiated effector memory CD45RA+ cells were excluded from the naive CD8 cells, which were CD45RO-negative and positively selected for CCR7. Concerning this clone itself: Its antigen is unknown.

Sequenced material: naive CD8+ T cells from PBMCs. The TCR was taken from a man aged 18 to 30 in good health. Some clones in this sample may be carry-over from other donors' samples. The chain is built from TRBV11-2 and TRBJ2-7, with D maybe TRBD2 (5 bases). CDR3 in DNA: TGTGCCAGCAGCCATGACCGGGACTACGAGCAGTACTTC. Encoded protein: CASSHDRDYEQYF.